Reported below is one T cell receptor beta chain. Its antigen is not known. Method: immunoSEQ multiplex PCR; TCRdb's copy keeps in-frame clones and lacks some. The sample records approximately 150,000 clones, 90% to 95% being singletons. The sample belongs to a study of T cell responses to AZD1222 COVID-19 vaccine. Study findings and constraints: Regions 160-218 and 743-854 held dominance among vaccine-associated CD4 TCRs, which spanned spike. Repertoire samples came only from after the peak T cell response.

The V gene's germline CDR1 is MNHEY and CDR2 SMNVEV (reference sequence). The CDR3 is made up of 13 amino acids. With 3 bases removed from V and 4 bases from J, the gap between germline ends came to 9 bases. The sequences come from peripheral blood, collected 28 days after the second AZD1222 dose. This TCR was sampled from an adult who received the AZD1222 COVID-19 vaccine. J is TRBJ1-1 and V is TRBV27, with TRBD1 as a possible D gene (5 bases). The CDR3 is CASSFSRGTEAFF. The CDR3 DNA reads TGTGCCAGCAGTTTCAGTAGGGGCACTGAAGCTTTCTTT.